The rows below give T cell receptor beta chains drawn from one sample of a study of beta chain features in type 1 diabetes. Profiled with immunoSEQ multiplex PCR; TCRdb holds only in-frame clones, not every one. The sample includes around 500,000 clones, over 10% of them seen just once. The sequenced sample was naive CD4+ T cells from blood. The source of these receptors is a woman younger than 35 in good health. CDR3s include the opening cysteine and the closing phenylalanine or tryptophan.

CASSKAGGAYQETQYF	TRBV21-1
CASSSIAVLTYEQYF	TRBV11-3
CAWTRTRTGGSGNTIYF	TRBV30
CSVAGWTTEAFF	TRBV29-1
CASSQEYGAGEEQFF	TRBV4-3
CASSLLAGGPKETQYF	TRBV7-9
CASSLLGAPNIQYF	TRBV28
CASSLNPNYGYTF	TRBV5-6
CASSFRLPTEQFF	TRBV11-2
CASSPADGTPADEAFF	TRBV28
CASSSSHRAYEQYF	TRBV7-9
CSVLTDTQYF	TRBV29-1
CASSQTVRLVRNTEAFF	TRBV4-3
CATSRDLGGGGPGYTF	TRBV15
CSGGQAPYEQYF	TRBV29-1
CASSLEGGAGSATQYF	TRBV7-6
CASSVGGPAALHF	TRBV9
CASSQTLQLNYGYTF	TRBV4-3
CSIYRGPYEQYF	TRBV29-1
CASSSGLNEQFF	TRBV5-6
CASSLRRAYEQYF	TRBV7-2
CASSLGPTSAGNTIYF	TRBV9
CASSLVAGDPAQYF	TRBV5-1
CASSPHVAGAKNIQYF	TRBV28
CASSLGLAGDTQYF	TRBV5-1
CASSEGVNTEAFF	TRBV14
CASSQTGVNTEAFF	TRBV4-1
CSVTGSGSPLTDTQYF	TRBV29-1
CASSPQDPSNQPQHF	TRBV4-2
CASAAETNYGYTF	TRBV11-2
CASSLGGDAGNTIYF	TRBV7-9
CASRRRPDQPQHF	TRBV7-2
CASSRTGLGYEQYF	TRBV27
CARLVGGNLSYGYTF	TRBV4-1
CASSLTGIETQYF	TRBV28
CATSGQSASTNEKLFF	TRBV15
CASSVEGIEETQYF	TRBV9
CSARTPRNEQFF	TRBV29-1
CASSQGTARTQYF	TRBV7-2
CASSPQNYGYTF	TRBV18
CSVRTGRYEQYF	TRBV29-1
CASSAYDGRHTDTQYF	TRBV9
CATSGSSYGYTF	TRBV15
CSVASALISGANVLTF	TRBV29-1
CASSLKGGTYSYEQYF	TRBV27
CASSPASTGGFYEQYF	TRBV7-2
CASSENGYEQYF	TRBV2
CASSPSGGRTYEQYF	TRBV7-9
CSVEKTGVTGELFF	TRBV29-1
CASSGRHTDTQYF	TRBV7-2
CASSYQRGRETQYF	TRBV6-5
CASSDRGPNQPQHF	TRBV2
CASSPGFPGVDTQYF	TRBV7-9
CASSLIGRDQETQYF	TRBV5-1
CASSLPAGVYNEQFF	TRBV27
CASSVAEGGTKQFF	TRBV2
CASSQVLAGYNEQFF	TRBV4-2
CASMRTSGGRTSQYF	TRBV5-1
CSVGTGGENIQYF	TRBV29-1
CASSQKGPWFTGELFF	TRBV14